Listed here are 26 T cell receptor beta chains from one sample, sequenced in a study of OX40 agonist ivuxolimab in advanced cancers. Clones were sequenced by immunoSEQ multiplex PCR, and TCRdb holds only the in-frame ones, with some missing. The table includes 35,000 to 40,000 clones, roughly 82% detected once. The specimen was CD4+ or CD8+ T cells sorted from blood, collected in a trial of the OX40 agonist ivuxolimab. These receptors were taken from an adult with an advanced solid tumor such as melanoma, head and neck, liver or kidney cancer.

The chain links TRBV19 to TRBJ1-5, with D possibly being TRBD1 (6 bases). The CDR3 has 16 residues. Germline assignment: CDR1 LNHDA and CDR2 SQIVND (reference sequence). The V and J ends lost 4 bases and 6 bases respectively, with 19 bases between them. The CDR3 sequence is CASSTPLWGAGQPQHF. CDR3 DNA sequence: TGTGCCAGTAGTACCCCACTTTGGGGGGCCGGTCAGCCCCAGCATTTT.

The V call is TRBV30, the J call TRBJ1-5, with D possibly matching TRBD1 (6 bases). This CDR3 is 14 amino acids long. Germline CDR1 GTSNPN, CDR2 SVGIG (reference sequence). Trimming took off 3 bases at V and 6 bases at J, with 15 bases between the two ends. The CDR3, as DNA: TGTGCCTGGAGGTCAAAAGGGGGGGGTCAGCCCCAGCATTTT. Translating gives CAWRSKGGGQPQHF.

The chain combines TRBV19 with TRBJ2-3; D call uncertain. Germline CDR1 reads LNHDA; CDR2 reads SQIVND (reference sequence). The ends were cut back, 8 bases at V and 6 bases at J, with 18 bases in the middle. The CDR3 is made up of 14 amino acids. As DNA, the CDR3 is TGTGCCAGTTCCCTTACAGACGGTGTGGATACGCAGTATTTT. Its protein is CASSLTDGVDTQYF.

The chain has TRBV15 and TRBJ2-2, with 11 nucleotides matching TRBD1. With 3 bases clipped from V and 5 bases from J, the junction kept 5 bases outside the gene matches. Germline V lookup: CDR1 LNHNV, CDR2 YYDKDF (reference sequence). The CDR3 extends over 16 amino acids. CDR3 amino acids: CATSRSGTGGTGELFF. DNA of the CDR3: TGTGCCACCAGCAGGTCCGGGACAGGGGGGACCGGGGAGCTGTTTTTT. Complete variable domain (other parts from reference TRBV15 and TRBJ2-2): DAMVIQNPRYQVTQFGKPVTLSCSQTLNHNVMYWYQQKSSQAPKLLFHYYDKDFNNEADTPDNFQSRRPNTSFCFLDIRSPGLGDTAMYLCATSRSGTGGTGELFFGEGSRLTVL.

The chain has TRBV7-6 and TRBJ1-5; D unclear. The germline V gene has CDR1 SGHVS and CDR2 FNYEAQ. The CDR3 totals 15 residues. The V and J ends lost 0 bases and 3 bases respectively, with 9 bases between them. CDR3 DNA: TGTGCCAGCAGCTTAGCGGCGGGAACCAATCAGCCCCAGCATTTT. It encodes CASSLAAGTNQPQHF.

CDR3: CASTKTGTLHEQYF. The CDR3, as DNA: TGTGCCAGCACCAAGACAGGGACCCTGCACGAGCAGTACTTC. This chain joins TRBV6-5 and TRBJ2-7, with 7 bases matching TRBD1. V lost 7 bases and J lost 5; bases outside the gene matches: 11. The CDR3 extends over 14 amino acids. CDR1 is MNHEY and CDR2 is SVGAGI in the germline V gene.

The chain employs TRBV7-2 and TRBJ2-7, with TRBD1 as a possible D gene (5 bases). The CDR3 has 14 amino acids. Germline V gives CDR1 SGHTA, CDR2 FQGNSA. V was trimmed by 1 base and J by 5 bases, leaving 12 bases between them. Written as DNA, the CDR3 is TGTGCCAGCAGCTTAGTTGAAGGGGATCACGAGCAGTACTTC. Translating it yields CASSLVEGDHEQYF. Combining the CDR3 with reference TRBV7-2 and TRBJ2-7 gives the whole variable domain GAGVSQSPSNKVTEKGKDVELRCDPISGHTALYWYRQSLGQGLEFLIYFQGNSAPDKSGLPSDRFSAERTGGSVSTLTIQRTQQEDSAVYLCASSLVEGDHEQYFGPGTRLTVT.

The chain couples TRBV19 to TRBJ2-1, with 9 bases matching TRBD1. The CDR3 is made up of 15 amino acids. V lost 3 bases to trimming and J lost 4 bases; unmatched junction nucleotides: 4. CDR1 and CDR2 (germline): LNHDA, SQIVND (reference sequence). CDR3: CASSITGGSYNEQFF. In DNA form, the CDR3 reads TGTGCCAGTAGTATCACAGGGGGCTCATACAATGAGCAGTTCTTC.

The gene calls are TRBV27 and TRBJ2-3, with D perhaps TRBD2 (6 bases). Trimming removed 5 bases at V and 4 bases at J, with 13 bases between. The CDR3 is made up of 14 amino acids. Germline-derived CDR1 and CDR2 are MNHEY and SMNVEV (reference sequence). CDR3 in amino acids: CASSHGLTSDTQYF. As DNA, the CDR3 is TGTGCCAGCAGTCATGGACTAACGTCAGATACGCAGTATTTT.

Remarks on this clone: A junction boundary mismatches the germline segment, possibly from a read error. CDR3 protein: CANSQQTNYGYTF. CDR3 in DNA: TGCGCCAACAGCCAACAAACTAACTATGGCTACACCTTC. The chain employs TRBV4-3 and TRBJ1-2; D not resolved. The CDR3 is 13 residues long. Germline-derived CDR1 and CDR2 are LGHNA and YSLEER.

The V call is TRBV5-5, the J call TRBJ2-7; 8 nucleotides match TRBD1. The CDR3 is 15 amino acids. After removal of 7 bases from V and 3 bases from J, the junction contained 12 bases not matched to a gene. Germline CDR1 SGHKS, CDR2 YYEKEE (reference sequence). CDR3 protein: CASVLAPGQDYEQYF. CDR3 in DNA: TGTGCCAGCGTACTAGCACCGGGACAGGACTACGAGCAGTACTTC.

The chain joins TRBV19 to TRBJ2-7; no firm D call. The V and J ends lost 5 bases and 1 base respectively, with 27 bases between them. CDR3 length: 19 residues. CDR1 and CDR2 from the germline V gene are LNHDA and SQIVND (reference sequence). This CDR3 reads CASSPLKEGRPSFSYEQYF. DNA of the CDR3: TGTGCCAGTAGTCCCCTGAAGGAAGGGCGGCCATCCTTTTCCTACGAGCAGTACTTC.

This chain links TRBV9 with TRBJ1-6, with D hard to call. CDR3 length: 15 amino acids. Trimming shortened V by 0 bases and J by 3 bases, and 7 bases separated the two germline ends. CDR1 SGDLS and CDR2 YYNGEE come from the germline V gene. In nucleotides, the CDR3 is TGTGCCAGCAGCGTAGATCAAAGCTATAATTCACCCCTCCACTTT. Translated: CASSVDQSYNSPLHF.

J is TRBJ2-1 and V is TRBV30; D is perhaps TRBD1 (7 bases). Deletions cut 3 bases from V and 10 bases from J, with 19 bases between. This CDR3 is built from 14 residues. Germline lookup yields CDR1 GTSNPN and CDR2 SVGIG (reference sequence). The CDR3 reads CAWRVAAGGKEQFF. Written as DNA, the CDR3 is TGTGCCTGGAGGGTAGCGGCAGGGGGGAAAGAGCAGTTCTTC.

This clone was counted a few times. The CDR3 here is CASSGTGINSPLHF. CDR3 sequence (DNA): TGCGCCAGCAGCGGCACAGGGATTAATTCACCCCTCCACTTT. J is TRBJ1-6 and V is TRBV5-1; perhaps TRBD1 as D (6 bases). The CDR3 sequence is 14 residues long. V gave up 4 bases and J gave up 6 bases, with 11 bases separating them. CDR1 is SGHRS and CDR2 is YFSETQ in the germline V gene.

V is TRBV5-1 and J is TRBJ2-7; 9 nucleotides agree with TRBD1. Trimming cost V 0 bases and J 5 bases; bases outside gene matches: 6. Germline V gene lookup returns CDR1 SGHRS and CDR2 YFSETQ. The CDR3 is 15 residues long. In DNA form, the CDR3 reads TGCGCCAGCAGCTTGGAAGGGACAGGGTGGGACGAGCAGTACTTC. Amino acid sequence: CASSLEGTGWDEQYF.

The chain recombines TRBV30 with TRBJ2-7; D unresolved. The V and J ends lost 1 base and 6 bases respectively, with 10 bases between them. The CDR3 has 12 amino acids. The V gene's germline CDR1 is GTSNPN and CDR2 SVGIG (reference sequence). The CDR3 nucleotides are TGTGCCTGGAGTGCCCCCTTTGGCGAGCAGTACTTC. Translated: CAWSAPFGEQYF.

This clone has only one observation. This chain joins TRBV28 and TRBJ2-7, with D perhaps matching TRBD1 (6 bases). Germline V CDR1 and CDR2: MDHEN, SYDVKM. V was trimmed by 2 bases and J by 2 bases, leaving 16 bases between them. This CDR3 region has 16 residues. The CDR3 protein is CASSLIRTDSTYEQYF. CDR3 coding DNA: TGTGCCAGCAGTTTAATAAGGACAGATTCAACCTACGAGCAGTACTTC.

The CDR3 reads CASSLTGPTETQYF. The CDR3 DNA sequence: TGTGCCAGCAGTTTGACAGGGCCGACGGAGACCCAGTACTTC. This chain uses TRBV7-9 with TRBJ2-5; 7 bases agree with TRBD1. Germline lookup yields CDR1 SEHNR and CDR2 FQNEAQ (reference sequence). V trimming: 6 bases; J trimming: 5 bases; junction bases outside the gene matches: 9. The CDR3 length is 14 residues.

The chain has TRBV2 and TRBJ2-2; D unresolved. CDR3 length: 14 amino acids. Germline CDR1 reads SNHLY; CDR2 reads FYNNEI. Trimming pared 4 bases from V and 2 bases from J, leaving 8 bases between. This chain's CDR3 is CASSVGRNTGELFF. For the CDR3, the DNA is TGTGCCAGCAGTGTGGGCAGAAACACCGGGGAGCTGTTTTTT.

The V call is TRBV4-1, the J call TRBJ1-5; 9 bases align to TRBD1. The length of the CDR3 is 17 residues. Germline lookup yields CDR1 MGHRA and CDR2 YSYEKL. The V and J ends lost 4 bases and 5 bases, in that order; junction bases with no gene match: 12. CDR3 loop: CASSPGRHRGLDQPQHF. The CDR3 region has the DNA TGCGCCAGCAGCCCGGGTAGGCACAGGGGGCTCGATCAGCCCCAGCATTTT.

The chain employs TRBV16 and TRBJ1-1; 9 positions agree with TRBD1. This CDR3 comprises 16 residues. The germline V gene encodes CDR1 KGHSY and CDR2 FQNENV. J gave up 5 bases and V 2 bases, and 9 bases lay outside the gene matches. The CDR3 sequence is CASSQARDRARTEAFF. The CDR3 DNA follows: TGTGCCAGCAGCCAAGCCCGGGACAGGGCGCGGACTGAAGCTTTCTTT.

The rearrangement joins TRBV4-1 to TRBJ2-7, with TRBD1 matching over 7 bases. The germline gives CDR1 MGHRA, CDR2 YSYEKL. CDR3 length: 12 residues. V lost 4 bases to trimming and J lost 6 bases; unmatched junction nucleotides: 3. The CDR3 DNA sequence: TGCGCCAGCAGCCCCCCAGGGGGCGAGCAGTACTTC. Translating it yields CASSPPGGEQYF.

CDR3 nucleotides: TGTGCCAGCAGCTTAGGAGGGCTAGCGATCTCCTACAATGAGCAGTTCTTC. It translates to CASSLGGLAISYNEQFF. This sequence joins TRBV11-2 and TRBJ2-1, with D perhaps matching TRBD2 (6 bases). The germline gives CDR1 SGHAT, CDR2 FQNNGV. The CDR3 covers 17 residues. Between the trimmed V and J ends, which lost 1 base and 0 bases, there was a span of 13 bases. Combining the CDR3 with reference TRBV11-2 and TRBJ2-1 gives the whole variable domain EAGVAQSPRYKIIEKRQSVAFWCNPISGHATLYWYQQILGQGPKLLIQFQNNGVVDDSQLPKDRFSAERLKGVDSTLKIQPAKLEDSAVYLCASSLGGLAISYNEQFFGPGTRLTVL.

The rearrangement uses TRBV9 and TRBJ2-1; the D is unclear. The CDR3 has 15 residues. Trimming stripped 1 base from V and 8 bases from J, with 16 bases between. Germline loops: CDR1 SGDLS, CDR2 YYNGEE. The CDR3 reads CASSVNQEQSHEQFF. CDR3 DNA: TGTGCCAGCAGCGTAAATCAGGAGCAGAGCCATGAGCAGTTCTTC.

V and J are TRBV5-6 and TRBJ2-7; 7 positions agree with TRBD2. The CDR3 is 12 amino acids. CDR1 SGHDT and CDR2 YYEEEE come from the germline V gene. The CDR3 region is CAGSRGSYEQYF. As DNA, the CDR3 is TGTGCAGGTTCGCGGGGGTCCTACGAGCAGTACTTC.